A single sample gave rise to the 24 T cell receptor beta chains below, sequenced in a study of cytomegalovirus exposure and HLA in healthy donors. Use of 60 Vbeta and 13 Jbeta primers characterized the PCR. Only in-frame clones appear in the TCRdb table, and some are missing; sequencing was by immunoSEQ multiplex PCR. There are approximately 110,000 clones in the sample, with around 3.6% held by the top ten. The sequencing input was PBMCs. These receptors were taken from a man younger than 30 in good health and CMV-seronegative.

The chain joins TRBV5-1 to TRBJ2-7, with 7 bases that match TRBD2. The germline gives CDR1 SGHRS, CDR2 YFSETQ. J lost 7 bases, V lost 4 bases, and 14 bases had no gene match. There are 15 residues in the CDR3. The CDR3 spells CASSREEVTAGEQYF. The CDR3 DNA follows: TGCGCCAGCAGCCGGGAGGAGGTAACGGCGGGGGAGCAGTACTTC. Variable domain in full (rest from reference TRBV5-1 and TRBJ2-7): KAGVTQTPRYLIKTRGQQVTLSCSPISGHRSVSWYQQTPGQGLQFLFEYFSETQRNKGNFPGRFSGRQFSNSRSEMNVSTLELGDSALYLCASSREEVTAGEQYFGPGTRLTVT.

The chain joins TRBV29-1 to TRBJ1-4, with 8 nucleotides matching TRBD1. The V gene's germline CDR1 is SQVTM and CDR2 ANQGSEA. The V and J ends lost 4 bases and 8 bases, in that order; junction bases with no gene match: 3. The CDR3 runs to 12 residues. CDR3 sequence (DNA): TGCAGCGTTGGGACAGGGCGGGAAAAACTGTTTTTT. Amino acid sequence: CSVGTGREKLFF.

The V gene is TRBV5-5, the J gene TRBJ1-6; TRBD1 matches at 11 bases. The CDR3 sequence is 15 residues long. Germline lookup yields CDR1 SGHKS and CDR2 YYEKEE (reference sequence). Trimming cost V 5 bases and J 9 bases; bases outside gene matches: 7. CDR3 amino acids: CASREIGTGGSPLHF. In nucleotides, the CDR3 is TGTGCCAGCAGGGAAATCGGGACAGGGGGTTCACCCCTCCACTTT.

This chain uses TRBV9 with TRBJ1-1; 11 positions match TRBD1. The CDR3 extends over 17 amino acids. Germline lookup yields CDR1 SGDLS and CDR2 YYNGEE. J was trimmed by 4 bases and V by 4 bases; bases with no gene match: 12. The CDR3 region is CASSNGQGAAFGTEAFF. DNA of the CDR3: TGTGCCAGCAGCAACGGACAGGGGGCGGCCTTTGGCACTGAAGCTTTCTTT.

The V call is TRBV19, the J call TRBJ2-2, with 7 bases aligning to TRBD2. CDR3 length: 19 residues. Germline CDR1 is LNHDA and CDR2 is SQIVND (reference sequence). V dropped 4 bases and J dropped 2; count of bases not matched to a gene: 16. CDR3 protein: CASSTLFSGPGFNTGELFF. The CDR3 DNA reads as TGTGCCAGTAGTACCCTTTTTAGCGGGCCCGGCTTTAACACCGGGGAGCTGTTTTTT.

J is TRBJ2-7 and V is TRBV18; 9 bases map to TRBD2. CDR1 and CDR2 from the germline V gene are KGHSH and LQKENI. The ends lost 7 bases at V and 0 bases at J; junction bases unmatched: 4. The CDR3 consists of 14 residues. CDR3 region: CASLSSGASYEQYF. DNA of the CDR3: TGTGCCAGCTTATCTAGCGGGGCCTCCTACGAGCAGTACTTC. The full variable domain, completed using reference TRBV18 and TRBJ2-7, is NAGVMQNPRHLVRRRGQEARLRCSPMKGHSHVYWYRQLPEEGLKFMVYLQKENIIDESGMPKERFSAEFPKEGPSILRIQQVVRGDSAAYFCASLSSGASYEQYFGPGTRLTVT.

DNA for the CDR3: TGTGCCTGGAGTCCCAAGGGGTGGAATTCACCCCTCCACTTT. It specifies CAWSPKGWNSPLHF. The chain employs TRBV30 and TRBJ1-6; TRBD1 might be the D (5 bases). V was pared by 2 bases and J by 7 bases, with 12 bases between. CDR1 and CDR2 from the germline V gene are GTSNPN and SVGIG (reference sequence). This CDR3 has 14 amino acids.

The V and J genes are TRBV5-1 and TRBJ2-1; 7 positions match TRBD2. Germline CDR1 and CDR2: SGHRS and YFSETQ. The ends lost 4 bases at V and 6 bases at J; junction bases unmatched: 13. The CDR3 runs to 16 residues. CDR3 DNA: TGCGCCAGCAGCACGAAGACTAGCAGTCAATTCAATGAGCAGTTCTTC. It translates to CASSTKTSSQFNEQFF.

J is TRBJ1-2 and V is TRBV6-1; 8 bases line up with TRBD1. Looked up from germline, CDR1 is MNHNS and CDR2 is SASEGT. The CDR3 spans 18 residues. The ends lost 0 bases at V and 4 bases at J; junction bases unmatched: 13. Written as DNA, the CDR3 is TGTGCCAGCAGTGAAGCGCTTCACGGTACAGGGGGGGCCTATGGCTACACCTTC. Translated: CASSEALHGTGGAYGYTF.

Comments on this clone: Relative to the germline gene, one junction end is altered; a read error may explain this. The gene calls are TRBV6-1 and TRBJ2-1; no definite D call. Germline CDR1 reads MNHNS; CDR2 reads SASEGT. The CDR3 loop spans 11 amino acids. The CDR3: CASSLYDEQFF. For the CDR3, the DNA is TGTGCCAGCAGCCTCTACGATGAGCAGTTCTTC.

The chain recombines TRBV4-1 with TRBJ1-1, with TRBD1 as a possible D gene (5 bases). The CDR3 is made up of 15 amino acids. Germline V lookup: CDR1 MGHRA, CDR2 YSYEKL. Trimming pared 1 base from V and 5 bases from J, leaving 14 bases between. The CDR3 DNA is TGCGCCAGCAGCCAAGTGTCACAGGTGGGGACTGAAGCTTTCTTT. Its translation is CASSQVSQVGTEAFF.

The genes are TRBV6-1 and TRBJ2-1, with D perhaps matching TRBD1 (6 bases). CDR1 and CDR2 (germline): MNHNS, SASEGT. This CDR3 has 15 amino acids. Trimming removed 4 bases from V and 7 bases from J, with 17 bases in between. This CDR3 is CASSGAGTPRNEQFF. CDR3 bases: TGTGCCAGCAGTGGCGCCGGGACACCTAGGAATGAGCAGTTCTTC.

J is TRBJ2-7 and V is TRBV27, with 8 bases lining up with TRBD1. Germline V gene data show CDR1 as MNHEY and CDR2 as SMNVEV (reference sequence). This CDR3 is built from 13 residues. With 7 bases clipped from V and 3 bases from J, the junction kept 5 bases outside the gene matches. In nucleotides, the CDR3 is TGTGCCAGCATAGCCGGGACAGGCTACGAGCAGTACTTC. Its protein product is CASIAGTGYEQYF.

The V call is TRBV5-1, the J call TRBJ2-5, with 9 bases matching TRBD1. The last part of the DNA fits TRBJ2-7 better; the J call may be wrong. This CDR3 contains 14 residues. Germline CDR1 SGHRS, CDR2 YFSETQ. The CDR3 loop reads CASSIRDRDYEQYF. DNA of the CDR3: TGCGCCAGCAGCATCCGGGACAGGGACTACGAGCAGTACTTC.

The CDR3 protein is CASSQPGRTEGTQYF. The CDR3 nucleotides read TGCGCCAGCAGCCAGCCCGGGAGGACAGAGGGGACCCAGTACTTC. The chain links TRBV4-1 to TRBJ2-5; D possibly corresponds to TRBD2 (7 bases). This CDR3 has 15 residues. Trimming removed 3 bases from V and 7 bases from J, with 18 bases in between. Germline V CDR1 and CDR2: MGHRA, YSYEKL.

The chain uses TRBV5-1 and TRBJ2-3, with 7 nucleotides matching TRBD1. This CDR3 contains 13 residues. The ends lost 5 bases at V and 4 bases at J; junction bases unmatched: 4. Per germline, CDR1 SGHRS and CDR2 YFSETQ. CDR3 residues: CASRTGISDTQYF. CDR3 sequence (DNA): TGCGCCAGCAGGACAGGGATCTCAGATACGCAGTATTTT. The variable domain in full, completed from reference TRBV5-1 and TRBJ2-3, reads KAGVTQTPRYLIKTRGQQVTLSCSPISGHRSVSWYQQTPGQGLQFLFEYFSETQRNKGNFPGRFSGRQFSNSRSEMNVSTLELGDSALYLCASRTGISDTQYFGPGTRLTVL.

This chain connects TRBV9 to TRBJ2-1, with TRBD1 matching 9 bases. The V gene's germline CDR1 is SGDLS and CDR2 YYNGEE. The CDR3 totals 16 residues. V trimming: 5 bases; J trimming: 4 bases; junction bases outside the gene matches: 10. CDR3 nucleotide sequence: TGTGCCAGCAGTTACCCTCGACAGGGGGGTTACAATGAGCAGTTCTTC. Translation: CASSYPRQGGYNEQFF.

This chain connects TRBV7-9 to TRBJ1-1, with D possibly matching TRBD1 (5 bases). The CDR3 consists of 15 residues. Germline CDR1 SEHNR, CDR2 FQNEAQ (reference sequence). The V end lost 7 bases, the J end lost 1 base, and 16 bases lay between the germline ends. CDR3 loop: CASTSVGGRNTEAFF. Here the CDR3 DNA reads TGTGCCAGCACTTCGGTGGGGGGTCGGAACACTGAAGCTTTCTTT.

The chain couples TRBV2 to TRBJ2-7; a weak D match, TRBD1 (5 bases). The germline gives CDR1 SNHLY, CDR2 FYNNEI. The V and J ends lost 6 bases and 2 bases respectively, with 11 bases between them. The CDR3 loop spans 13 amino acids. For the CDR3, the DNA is TGTGCCAGCAGGTTAGGGGTTACCTACGAGCAGTACTTC. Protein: CASRLGVTYEQYF.

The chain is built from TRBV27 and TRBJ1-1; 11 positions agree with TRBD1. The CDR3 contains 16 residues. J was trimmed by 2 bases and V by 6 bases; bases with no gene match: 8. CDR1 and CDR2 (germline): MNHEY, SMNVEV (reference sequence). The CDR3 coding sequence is TGTGCCAGCAGCCGAGGGACAGGGGGACGTAACACTGAAGCTTTCTTT. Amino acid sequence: CASSRGTGGRNTEAFF.

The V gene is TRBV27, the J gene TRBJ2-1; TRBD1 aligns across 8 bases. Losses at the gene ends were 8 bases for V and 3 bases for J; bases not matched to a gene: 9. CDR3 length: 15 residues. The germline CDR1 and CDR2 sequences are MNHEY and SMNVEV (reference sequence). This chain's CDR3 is CASASTGVDYNEQFF. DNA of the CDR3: TGTGCCAGCGCCTCGACAGGGGTGGACTACAATGAGCAGTTCTTC.

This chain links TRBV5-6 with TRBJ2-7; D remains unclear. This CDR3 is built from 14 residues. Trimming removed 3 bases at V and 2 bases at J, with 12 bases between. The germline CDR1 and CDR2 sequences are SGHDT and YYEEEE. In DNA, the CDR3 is TGTGCCAGCAGCTCGAGAGCCTATACCTACGAGCAGTACTTC. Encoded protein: CASSSRAYTYEQYF. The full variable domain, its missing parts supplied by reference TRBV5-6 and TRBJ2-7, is DAGVTQSPTHLIKTRGQQVTLRCSPKSGHDTVSWYQQALGQGPQFIFQYYEEEERQRGNFPDRFSGHQFPNYSSELNVNALLLGDSALYLCASSSRAYTYEQYFGPGTRLTVT.

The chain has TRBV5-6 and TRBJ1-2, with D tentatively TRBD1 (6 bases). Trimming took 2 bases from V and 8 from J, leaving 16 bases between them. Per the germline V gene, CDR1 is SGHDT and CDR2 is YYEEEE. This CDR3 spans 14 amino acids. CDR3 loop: CASSFGGRSEGYTF. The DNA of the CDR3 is TGTGCCAGCAGCTTCGGGGGGCGCTCAGAGGGCTACACCTTC.

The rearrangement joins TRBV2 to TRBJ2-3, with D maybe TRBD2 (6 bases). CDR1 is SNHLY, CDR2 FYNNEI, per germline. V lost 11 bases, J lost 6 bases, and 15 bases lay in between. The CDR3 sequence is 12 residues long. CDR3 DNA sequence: TGTGCCGCCAGGGACTCCCTGGATACGCAGTATTTT. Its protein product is CAARDSLDTQYF.